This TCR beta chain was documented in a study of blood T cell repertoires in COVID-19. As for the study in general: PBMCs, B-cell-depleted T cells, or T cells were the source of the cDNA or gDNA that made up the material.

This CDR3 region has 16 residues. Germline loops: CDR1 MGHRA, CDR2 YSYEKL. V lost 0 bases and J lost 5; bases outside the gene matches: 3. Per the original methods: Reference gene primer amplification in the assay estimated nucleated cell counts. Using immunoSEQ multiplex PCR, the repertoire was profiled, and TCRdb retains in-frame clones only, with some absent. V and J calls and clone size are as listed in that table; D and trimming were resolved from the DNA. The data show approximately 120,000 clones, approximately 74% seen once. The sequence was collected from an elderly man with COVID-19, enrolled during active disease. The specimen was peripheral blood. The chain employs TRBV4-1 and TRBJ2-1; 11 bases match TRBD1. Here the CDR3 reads CASSQEGDRGNNEQFF. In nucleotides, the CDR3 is TGCGCCAGCAGCCAAGAAGGGGACAGGGGGAACAATGAGCAGTTCTTC.